This TCR beta chain appears in the sequencing data of a study of shared clonotypes between healthy human individuals. Notes on this clone: Antigen specificity is unknown.

Repertoires were generated with immunoSEQ multiplex PCR, while TCRdb's copy carries only in-frame clones and drops some. This table holds over 150,000 clones, approximately 70% found once. Looked up from germline, CDR1 is MDHEN and CDR2 is SYDVKM. With V trimmed by 7 bases and J by 6 bases, 14 bases remained unmatched. CDR3 length equals 17 residues. Study-wide findings and caveats: Clonotype sharing across several donors was observed for approximately 5% of naive CD4 clonotypes.

This clonotype originated in a man younger than 40 in good health. The gene calls are TRBV28 and TRBJ2-3, with 12 bases lining up with TRBD2. The source material was memory CD4+ T cells sorted from blood. Subset reported: CD45RA-negative fraction. CDR3: CASNTRGTSGRPDTQYF. CDR3 DNA: TGTGCCAGCAACACCCGTGGTACTAGCGGGAGGCCGGATACGCAGTATTTT.